Each of the 8 T cell receptor beta chains below was sequenced from the same sample in a study of CD8 T cells in ankylosing spondylitis. Study results and limitations: Blood from ankylosing spondylitis patients appeared to carry a characteristic roughly 8-variant TCR beta motif.

Antigens for these TCRs are unknown. TCRdb re-analysed the 5' RACE reads in MiXCR, keeping a single row per CDR3 protein. The table includes fewer than 750,000 distinct CDR3 sequences, under 20% detected once. The sample was blood, either unsorted or a sorted T cell fraction (not recorded which). The source is a male donor with ankylosing spondylitis.

The rearrangement links TRBV10-3 to TRBJ1-5; D is unresolved. CDR3 length: 15 residues. Trimming shortened V by 1 base and J by 2 bases, and 9 bases separated the two germline ends. Per germline, CDR1 ENHRY and CDR2 SYGVKD. DNA of the CDR3: TGTGCCATCAGTGAGTTTGGGGTGCGCAATCAGCCCCAGCATTTT. The encoded protein is CAISEFGVRNQPQHF.

The J gene is TRBJ2-5, the V gene TRBV20-1; D perhaps matches TRBD1 (5 bases). The CDR3 loop spans 15 amino acids. Trimming removed 2 bases from V and 5 bases from J, with 18 bases in between. The germline CDR1 and CDR2 sequences are DFQATT and SNEGSKA (reference sequence). CDR3 sequence reads: CSARPQSQGGETQYF. The CDR3 nucleotides read TGCAGTGCTAGACCACAATCCCAGGGTGGGGAGACCCAGTACTTC.

This clonotype was counted many times. V is TRBV29-1 and J is TRBJ2-1; TRBD1 aligns across 9 bases. V gave up 3 bases and J gave up 16 bases; unmatched junction bases: 22. This CDR3 is built from 16 residues. Per germline, CDR1 SQVTM and CDR2 ANQGSEA. CDR3 amino acids: CSVDRVDGIWTGDYFF. CDR3 DNA: TGCAGCGTTGATCGAGTTGATGGGATTTGGACAGGGGATTATTTCTTC.

This clonotype was seen many times. This CDR3 reads CSAGQPQHF. CDR3 nucleotides: TGCAGTGCTGGTCAGCCCCAGCATTTT. V usage is TRBV20-1 and J usage is TRBJ1-5; D call uncertain. Per germline, CDR1 DFQATT and CDR2 SNEGSKA (reference sequence). CDR3 length equals 9 residues. With 5 bases removed from V and 6 bases from J, the gap between germline ends came to 2 bases.

This clonotype has at least ten counts. The rearrangement uses TRBV12-3 or TRBV12-4 and TRBJ2-5, with 12 bases aligning to TRBD1. This CDR3 spans 14 amino acids. The V segment lost 6 bases and the J segment 5 bases; nucleotides outside the gene matches: 4. The CDR3, as DNA: TGTGCCAGCAGCCAGGGACAGGGGGCTGAGACCCAGTACTTC. This codes for CASSQGQGAETQYF.

In its sample, this clonotype was seen a few times. This rearrangement joins TRBV5-1 to TRBJ1-2; D perhaps matches TRBD1 (6 bases). The CDR3 extends over 13 amino acids. Between the trimmed V and J ends, which lost 4 bases and 8 bases, there was a span of 15 bases. Germline V gene lookup returns CDR1 SGHRS and CDR2 YFSETQ. As DNA, the CDR3 is TGCGCCAGCAGCGCGGGACAAACGGGAGGCTACACCTTC. Residues: CASSAGQTGGYTF.

This clonotype occurred many times. The rearrangement joins TRBV4-2 to TRBJ2-3; the D gene could be TRBD1 or TRBD2 (5 bases each). There are 15 residues in the CDR3. CDR1 and CDR2 from the germline V gene are LGHNA and YNFKEQ. Trimming stripped 3 bases from V and 1 base from J, with 11 bases between. In DNA, the CDR3 is TGTGCCAGCAGCCAGGGGGACGAGGGCACAGATACGCAGTATTTT. Protein sequence: CASSQGDEGTDTQYF.

This clonotype came up many times. The rearrangement joins TRBV12-3 or TRBV12-4 to TRBJ2-1, with TRBD2 matching 8 bases. V gave up 3 bases and J gave up 7 bases; unmatched junction bases: 8. CDR3 size: 15 residues. In nucleotides, the CDR3 is TGTGCCAGCAGTTTGGGGGACCCGGGGGGGAATGAGCAGTTCTTC. This gives the protein CASSLGDPGGNEQFF.